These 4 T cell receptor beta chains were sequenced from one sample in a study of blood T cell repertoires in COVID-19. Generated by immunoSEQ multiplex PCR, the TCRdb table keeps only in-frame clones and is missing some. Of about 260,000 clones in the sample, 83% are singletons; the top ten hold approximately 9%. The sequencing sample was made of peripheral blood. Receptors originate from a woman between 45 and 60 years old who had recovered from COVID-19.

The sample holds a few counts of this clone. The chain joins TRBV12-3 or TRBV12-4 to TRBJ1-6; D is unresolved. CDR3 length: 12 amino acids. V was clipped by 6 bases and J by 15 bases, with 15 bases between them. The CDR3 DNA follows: TGTGCCAGCAGGTACGGGTTGACGAACCTCCACTTT. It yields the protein CASRYGLTNLHF.

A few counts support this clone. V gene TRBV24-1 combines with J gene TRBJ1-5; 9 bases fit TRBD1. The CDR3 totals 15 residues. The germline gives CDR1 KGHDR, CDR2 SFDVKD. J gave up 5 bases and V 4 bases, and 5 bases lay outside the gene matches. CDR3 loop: CATSESTGGDQPQHF. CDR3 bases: TGTGCCACCAGTGAGTCGACAGGGGGGGATCAGCCCCAGCATTTT.

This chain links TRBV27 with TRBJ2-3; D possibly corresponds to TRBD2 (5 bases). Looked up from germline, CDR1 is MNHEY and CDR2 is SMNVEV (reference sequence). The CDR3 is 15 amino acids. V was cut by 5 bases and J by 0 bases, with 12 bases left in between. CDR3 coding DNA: TGTGCCAGCAGTCCCCTCGGGGTTAGCACAGATACGCAGTATTTT. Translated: CASSPLGVSTDTQYF.

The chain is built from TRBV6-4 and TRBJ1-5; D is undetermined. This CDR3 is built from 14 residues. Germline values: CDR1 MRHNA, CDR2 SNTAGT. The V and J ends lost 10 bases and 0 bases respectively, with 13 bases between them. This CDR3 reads CANAPSYSNQPQHF. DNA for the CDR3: TGTGCCAACGCCCCTAGCTATAGCAATCAGCCCCAGCATTTT.